The clone carrying this TCR beta chain was observed a single time. This entry belongs to a study of blood T cell repertoires in COVID-19. Whole-study context: From T cells, B-cell-depleted T cells, or PBMCs came the material, which was cDNA or gDNA.

The CDR3 has 16 residues. The germline V gene has CDR1 MNHNS and CDR2 SASEGT. Trimming cost V 2 bases and J 0 bases, with 11 bases left between them. Measured with immunoSEQ multiplex PCR; TCRdb has only the in-frame clones, and not every one. The sample lists approximately 240,000 clones, about nine tenths occurring once. The gene calls are TRBV6-1 and TRBJ1-5, with D uncertain. This sequence was found in a young man with COVID-19, enrolled during active disease. The sequencing sample was made of peripheral blood. CDR3 region: CASSENVLASNQPQHF. CDR3 nucleotide sequence: TGTGCCAGCAGTGAAAATGTTTTGGCTAGCAATCAGCCCCAGCATTTT.